This T cell receptor beta chain emerged from a study of cytomegalovirus exposure and HLA in healthy donors. About the study: Earlier, almost 120 million unique TCR beta sequences were recovered from around 200 million T cells by an analysis. Within the Caucasian-associated ancestry cluster were around 81% of the approximately 370 genotyped donors.

The CDR3 has 13 residues. V lost 2 bases and J 2 bases, leaving 6 bases between the germline ends. The V gene's germline CDR1 is MDHEN and CDR2 SYDVKM. When sampled, the donors appeared nominally healthy, though they likely had unrecorded immune exposures. A multiplex PCR was run with 60 Vbeta primers and 13 Jbeta primers. TCRdb's copy holds only in-frame clones and misses some; the assay was immunoSEQ multiplex PCR. Altogether about 100,000 clones are present, 65% to 80% being singletons, with the ten largest covering around 3.2%. As regards this clone: What it binds is unknown.

Study-wide results and limits: TCR beta V segments were, for the most part, productive about 87% or about 30% of the time in an earlier analysis.

This clonotype was sampled from a female donor in good health and CMV-seropositive. V is TRBV28 and J is TRBJ1-2; a possible D gene is TRBD1 (5 bases). Source material: PBMCs. CDR3 sequence: CASSLHRNYGYTF. The CDR3 DNA reads as TGTGCCAGCAGTTTACACAGGAACTATGGCTACACCTTC.